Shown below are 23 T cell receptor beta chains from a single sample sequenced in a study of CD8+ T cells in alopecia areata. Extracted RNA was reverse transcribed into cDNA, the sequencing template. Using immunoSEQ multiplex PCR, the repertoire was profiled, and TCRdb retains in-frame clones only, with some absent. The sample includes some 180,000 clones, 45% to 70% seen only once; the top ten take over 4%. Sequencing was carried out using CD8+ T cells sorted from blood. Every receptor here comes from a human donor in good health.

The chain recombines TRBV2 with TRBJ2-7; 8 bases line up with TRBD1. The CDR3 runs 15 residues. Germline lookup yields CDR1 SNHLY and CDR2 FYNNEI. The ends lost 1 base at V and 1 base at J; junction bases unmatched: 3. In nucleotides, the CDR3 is TGTGCCAGCAGTGAAGGACAGGGGCCTTCCTACGAGCAGTACTTC. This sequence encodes CASSEGQGPSYEQYF.

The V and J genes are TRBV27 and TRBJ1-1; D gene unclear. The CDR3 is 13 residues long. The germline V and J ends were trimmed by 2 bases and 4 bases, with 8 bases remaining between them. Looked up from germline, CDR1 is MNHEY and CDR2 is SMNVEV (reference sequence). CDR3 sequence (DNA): TGTGCCAGCAGTTTAGGGGAGGGCACTGAAGCTTTCTTT. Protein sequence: CASSLGEGTEAFF.

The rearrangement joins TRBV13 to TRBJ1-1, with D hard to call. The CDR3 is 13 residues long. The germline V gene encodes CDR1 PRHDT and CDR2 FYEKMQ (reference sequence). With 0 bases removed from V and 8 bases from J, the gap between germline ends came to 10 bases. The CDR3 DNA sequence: TGTGCCAGCAGCTTAGGCCTGAAGGTGGAAGCTTTCTTT. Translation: CASSLGLKVEAFF. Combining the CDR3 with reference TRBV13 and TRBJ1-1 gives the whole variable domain AAGVIQSPRHLIKEKRETATLKCYPIPRHDTVYWYQQGPGQDPQFLISFYEKMQSDKGSIPDRFSAQQFSDYHSELNMSSLELGDSALYFCASSLGLKVEAFFGQGTRLTVV.

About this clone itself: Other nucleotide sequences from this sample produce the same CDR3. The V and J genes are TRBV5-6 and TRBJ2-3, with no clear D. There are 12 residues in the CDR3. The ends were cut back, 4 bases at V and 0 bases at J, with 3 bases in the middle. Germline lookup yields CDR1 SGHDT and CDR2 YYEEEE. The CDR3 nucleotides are TGTGCCAGCAGCCTAAGCACAGATACGCAGTATTTT. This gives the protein CASSLSTDTQYF. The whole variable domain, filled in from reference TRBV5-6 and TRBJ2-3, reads DAGVTQSPTHLIKTRGQQVTLRCSPKSGHDTVSWYQQALGQGPQFIFQYYEEEERQRGNFPDRFSGHQFPNYSSELNVNALLLGDSALYLCASSLSTDTQYFGPGTRLTVL.

Written as DNA, the CDR3 is TGTGCCAGCAGCTCCCGAAAAGAGACCCAGTACTTC. This translates into CASSSRKETQYF. The V gene is TRBV13, the J gene TRBJ2-5, with D unclear. Germline V CDR1 and CDR2: PRHDT, FYEKMQ (reference sequence). Trimming removed 4 bases at V and 3 bases at J, with 6 bases between. The CDR3 covers 12 residues.

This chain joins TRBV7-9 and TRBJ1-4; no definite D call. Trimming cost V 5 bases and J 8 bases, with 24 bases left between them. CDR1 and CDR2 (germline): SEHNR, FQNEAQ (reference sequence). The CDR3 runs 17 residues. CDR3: CASSPSDAGGNAEKLFF. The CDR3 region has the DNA TGTGCCAGCAGCCCATCCGATGCAGGCGGGAATGCCGAAAAACTGTTTTTT.

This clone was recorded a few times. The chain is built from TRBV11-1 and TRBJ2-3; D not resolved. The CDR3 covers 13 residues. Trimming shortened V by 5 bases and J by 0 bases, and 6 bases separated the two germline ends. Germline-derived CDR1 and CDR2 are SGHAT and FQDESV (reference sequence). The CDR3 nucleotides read TGTGCCAGCAGCCGCACGAGCACAGATACGCAGTATTTT. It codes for CASSRTSTDTQYF.

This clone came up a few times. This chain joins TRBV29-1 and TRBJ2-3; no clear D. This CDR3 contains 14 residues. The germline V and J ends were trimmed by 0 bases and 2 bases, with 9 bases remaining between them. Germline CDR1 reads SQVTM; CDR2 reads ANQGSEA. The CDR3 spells CSVEDLDITDTQYF. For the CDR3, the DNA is TGCAGCGTTGAAGATCTCGACATCACAGATACGCAGTATTTT.

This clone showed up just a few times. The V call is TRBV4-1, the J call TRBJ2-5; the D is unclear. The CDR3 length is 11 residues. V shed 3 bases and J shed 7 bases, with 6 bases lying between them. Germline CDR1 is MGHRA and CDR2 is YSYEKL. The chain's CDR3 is CASSHLWTQYF. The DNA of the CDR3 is TGCGCCAGCAGCCACCTGTGGACCCAGTACTTC.

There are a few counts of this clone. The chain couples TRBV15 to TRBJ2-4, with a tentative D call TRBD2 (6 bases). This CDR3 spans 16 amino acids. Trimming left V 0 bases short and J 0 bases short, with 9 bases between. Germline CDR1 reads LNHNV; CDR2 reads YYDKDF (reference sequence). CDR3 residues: CATSRDRDLAKNIQYF. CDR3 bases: TGTGCCACCAGCAGAGACAGGGACTTAGCCAAAAACATTCAGTACTTC.

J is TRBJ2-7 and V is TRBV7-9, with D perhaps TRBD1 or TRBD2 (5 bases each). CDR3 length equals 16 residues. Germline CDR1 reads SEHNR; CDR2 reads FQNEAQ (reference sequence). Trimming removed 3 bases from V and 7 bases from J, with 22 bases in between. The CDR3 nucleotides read TGTGCCAGCAGCTTCGTGAGGACACGGGGAGAAGGTGAGCAGTACTTC. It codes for CASSFVRTRGEGEQYF. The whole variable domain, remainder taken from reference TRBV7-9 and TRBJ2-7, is DTGVSQNPRHKITKRGQNVTFRCDPISEHNRLYWYRQTLGQGPEFLTYFQNEAQLEKSRLLSDRFSAERPKGSFSTLEIQRTEQGDSAMYLCASSFVRTRGEGEQYFGPGTRLTVT.

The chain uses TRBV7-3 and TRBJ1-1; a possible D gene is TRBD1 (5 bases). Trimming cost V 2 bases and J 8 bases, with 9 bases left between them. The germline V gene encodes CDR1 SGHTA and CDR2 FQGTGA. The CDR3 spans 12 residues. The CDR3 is CASSLPGQEAFF. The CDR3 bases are TGTGCCAGCAGCTTACCAGGGCAGGAAGCTTTCTTT.

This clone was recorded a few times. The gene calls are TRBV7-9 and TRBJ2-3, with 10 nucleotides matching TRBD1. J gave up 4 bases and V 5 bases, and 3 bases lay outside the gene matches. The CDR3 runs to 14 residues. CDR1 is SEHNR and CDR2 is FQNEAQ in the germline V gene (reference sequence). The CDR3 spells CASSLGQGADTQYF. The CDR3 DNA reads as TGTGCCAGCAGCCTCGGACAGGGGGCAGATACGCAGTATTTT.

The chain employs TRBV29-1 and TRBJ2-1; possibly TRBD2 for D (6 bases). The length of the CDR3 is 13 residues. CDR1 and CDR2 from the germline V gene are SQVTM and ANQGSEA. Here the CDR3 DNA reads TGCAGAGCCGGTCCCCTCGGGGGCAATGAGCAGTTCTTC. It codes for CRAGPLGGNEQFF.

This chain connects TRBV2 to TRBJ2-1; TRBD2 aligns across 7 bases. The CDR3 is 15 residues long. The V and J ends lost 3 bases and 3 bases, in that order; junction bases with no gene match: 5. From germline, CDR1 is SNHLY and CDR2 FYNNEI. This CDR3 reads CASSERLADYNEQFF. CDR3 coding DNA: TGTGCCAGCAGTGAGAGGCTAGCGGACTACAATGAGCAGTTCTTC.

CDR3 coding DNA: TGTGCCTGGACCCCAGGCGGGGTATACAATGAGCAGTTCTTC. It translates to CAWTPGGVYNEQFF. This rearrangement joins TRBV30 to TRBJ2-1; tentative D call: TRBD2 (6 bases). V was cut by 4 bases and J by 4 bases, with 14 bases left in between. This CDR3 is built from 14 residues. Germline lookup yields CDR1 GTSNPN and CDR2 SVGIG (reference sequence).

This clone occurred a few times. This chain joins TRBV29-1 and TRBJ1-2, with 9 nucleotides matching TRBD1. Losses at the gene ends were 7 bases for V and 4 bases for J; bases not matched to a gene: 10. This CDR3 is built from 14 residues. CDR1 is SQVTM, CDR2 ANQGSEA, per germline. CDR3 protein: CSAEGTGLSYGYTF. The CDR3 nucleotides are TGCAGCGCCGAAGGGACAGGGCTATCCTATGGCTACACCTTC. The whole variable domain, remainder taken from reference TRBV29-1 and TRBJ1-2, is SAVISQKPSRDICQRGTSLTIQCQVDSQVTMMFWYRQQPGQSLTLIATANQGSEATYESGFVIDKFPISRPNLTFSTLTVSNMSPEDSSIYLCSAEGTGLSYGYTFGSGTRLTVV.

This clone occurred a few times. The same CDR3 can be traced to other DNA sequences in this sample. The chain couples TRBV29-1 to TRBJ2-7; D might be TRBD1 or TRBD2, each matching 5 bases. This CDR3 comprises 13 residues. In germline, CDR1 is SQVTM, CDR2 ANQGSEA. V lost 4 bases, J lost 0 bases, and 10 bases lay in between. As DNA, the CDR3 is TGCAGCGTTGGGGCAGGGAGCTCCTACGAGCAGTACTTC. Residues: CSVGAGSSYEQYF.

In DNA, the CDR3 is TGCAGCGTGGGGGGACAGTACGATCTCGAGCAGTACTTC. This encodes CSVGGQYDLEQYF. This chain links TRBV29-1 with TRBJ2-7, with D possibly being TRBD1 (7 bases). Germline V gene lookup returns CDR1 SQVTM and CDR2 ANQGSEA. V lost 6 bases and J lost 6, with 18 bases in between. The length of the CDR3 is 13 residues.

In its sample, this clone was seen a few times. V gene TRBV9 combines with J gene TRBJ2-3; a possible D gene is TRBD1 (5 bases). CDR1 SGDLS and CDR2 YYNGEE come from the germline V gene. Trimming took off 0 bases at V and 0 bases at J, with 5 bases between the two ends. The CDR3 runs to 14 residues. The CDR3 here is CASSVAGSTDTQYF. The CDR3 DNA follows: TGTGCCAGCAGCGTAGCAGGGAGCACAGATACGCAGTATTTT.

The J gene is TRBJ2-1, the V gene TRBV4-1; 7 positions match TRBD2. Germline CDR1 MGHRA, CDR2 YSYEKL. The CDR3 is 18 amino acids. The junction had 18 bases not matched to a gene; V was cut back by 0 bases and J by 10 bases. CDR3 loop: CASSQDAMPGGGEGEQFF. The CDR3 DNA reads TGCGCCAGCAGCCAAGATGCGATGCCGGGGGGTGGGGAAGGCGAGCAGTTCTTC.

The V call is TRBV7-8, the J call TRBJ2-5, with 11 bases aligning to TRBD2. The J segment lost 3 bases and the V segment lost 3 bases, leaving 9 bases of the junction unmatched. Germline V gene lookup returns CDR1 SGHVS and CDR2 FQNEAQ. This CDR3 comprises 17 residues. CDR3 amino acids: CASSFPGDSGGEETQYF. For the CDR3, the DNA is TGTGCCAGCAGCTTCCCAGGGGATAGCGGGGGGGAAGAGACCCAGTACTTC.

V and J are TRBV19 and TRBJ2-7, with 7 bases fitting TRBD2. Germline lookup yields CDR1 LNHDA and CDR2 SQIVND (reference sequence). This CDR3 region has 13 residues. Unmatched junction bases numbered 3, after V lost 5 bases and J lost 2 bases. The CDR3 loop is CASSPGTTYEQYF. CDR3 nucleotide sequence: TGTGCCAGTAGTCCTGGGACTACCTACGAGCAGTACTTC.